Shown below are 13 T cell receptor beta chains from a single sample sequenced in a study of tumor and adjacent non-tumor tissue in lung cancer. A modified ARM-PCR protocol with three rounds of nested PCR amplified TCRbeta. Each CDR3 protein gets one entry after TCRdb re-called the multiplex PCR reads with MiXCR. The sample carries 84,000 or so distinct CDR3 sequences, approximately 57% recorded once. The template was RNA from unsorted bulk tissue. The sequencing sample was made of lung tumor tissue. Every receptor here comes from a man in his 70s with non-small cell lung cancer.

The rearrangement uses TRBV4-1 and TRBJ2-7, with 7 bases that match TRBD2. There are 16 residues in the CDR3. Germline lookup yields CDR1 MGHRA and CDR2 YSYEKL. CDR3: CASSQGRVAGYYEQYV. Written as DNA, the CDR3 is TGCGCCAGTAGCCAAGGTCGGGTAGCGGGCTACTACGAGCAGTACGTC.

Concerning this clonotype itself: The junction differs from germline at one of its ends, possibly a read error. The J gene is TRBJ2-5, the V gene TRBV11-1; TRBD1 might be the D (6 bases). Germline V gene data show CDR1 as SGHAT and CDR2 as FQDESV (reference sequence). The CDR3 contains 15 residues. The CDR3 sequence: CACSLAGTPEETQYF. In nucleotides, the CDR3 is TGTGCCTGCAGCTTGGCCGGGACACCCGAGGAGACTCAGTATTTC.

V is TRBV21-1 and J is TRBJ2-5; TRBD1 is the table's D call, not checked against the DNA. TRBV21-1 is a pseudogene. The CDR3 totals 16 residues. CDR3 sequence (DNA): TGTGCCAGCAGCACATACCTACAGGGGGAGCAAGAGACCCAGTACTTC. Encoded protein: CASSTYLQGEQETQYF.

As to this clonotype: The germline gene is not matched at one end of the junction; a read error may be the cause. This sequence joins TRBV6-5 and TRBJ2-3; D possibly corresponds to TRBD2 (6 bases). The CDR3 covers 15 residues. The V gene's germline CDR1 is MNHEY and CDR2 SVGAGI. The chain's CDR3 is CAGSFNGRGEDTQYF. The CDR3 DNA reads TGTGCCGGCAGTTTTAACGGGAGAGGGGAAGATACGCAGTATTTT.

This clonotype has at least ten counts. V is TRBV6-6 and J is TRBJ2-7; 7 bases match TRBD1. The CDR3 loop spans 14 amino acids. The V and J ends lost 7 bases and 5 bases, in that order; junction bases with no gene match: 11. From germline, CDR1 is MNHNY and CDR2 SVGAGI (reference sequence). The CDR3 region has the DNA TGTGCCAGCATTTCCAGGGAACAGGGGAACGAGCAGTACTTC. Translating it yields CASISREQGNEQYF.

For this clonotype: A read error is likely, as this CDR3 ends without the conserved phenylalanine or tryptophan. The rearrangement joins TRBV11-2 to TRBJ2-1, with D perhaps TRBD2 (5 bases). Looked up from germline, CDR1 is SGHAT and CDR2 is FQNNGV. The CDR3 loop spans 15 amino acids. Trimming stripped 5 bases from V and 0 bases from J, with 11 bases between. CDR3 amino acids: CASSLQRSSYNEQFS. For the CDR3, the DNA is TGTGCCAGCAGCCTCCAGCGGAGCTCCTACAATGAGCAGTTCTCC.

Notes on this clonotype: It is likely a read error, because the conserved phenylalanine at the end of the CDR3 is missing. The gene calls are TRBV11-1 and TRBJ2-7; TRBD2 aligns across 8 bases. V was clipped by 5 bases and J by 4 bases; unmatched bases: 10. Germline CDR1 is SGHAT and CDR2 is FQDESV (reference sequence). This CDR3 region has 15 residues. CDR3 region: CASSVADGGAYEQYL. The CDR3 coding sequence is TGTGCCAGCAGCGTCGCAGACGGGGGGGCTTACGAGCAGTACCTC.

A note on this clonotype: A read error may account for a junction end that differs from germline. This chain links TRBV28 with TRBJ2-1; a possible D gene is TRBD1 (6 bases). The CDR3 totals 13 residues. Germline V gene lookup returns CDR1 MDHEN and CDR2 SYDVKM. CDR3 residues: CVSSPDSHNEQFF. The DNA of the CDR3 is TGTGTCAGCAGTCCGGACAGCCATAATGAGCAGTTCTTC.

This clonotype was picked up a small number of times. V is TRBV7-9 and J is TRBJ1-2, with a tentative D call TRBD1 (5 bases). V was cut by 5 bases and J by 2 bases, with 18 bases left in between. This CDR3 contains 16 residues. CDR1 SEHNR and CDR2 FQNEAQ come from the germline V gene (reference sequence). The CDR3 DNA sequence: TGTGCCAGCAGCCACATCGACGGGGGTTTAAACTATGGCTACACCTTC. Its protein product is CASSHIDGGLNYGYTF.

The chain joins TRBV29-1 to TRBJ2-1; D is undetermined. The CDR3 is 11 amino acids. Per the germline V gene, CDR1 is SQVTM and CDR2 is ANQGSEA. DNA for the CDR3: TGCTGCACATCCCCCTACAATGAGCAGTTCTTC. Amino acids: CCTSPYNEQFF.

A remark on this clonotype: This may be a read error, as it is one base from a much larger clone. The chain has TRBV29-1 and TRBJ2-4, with D possibly TRBD1 on 5 matching bases. The germline V gene encodes CDR1 SQVTM and CDR2 ANQGSEA. CDR3 length: 11 amino acids. The CDR3 DNA follows: TGCAGCACCAAGTCTTCGGACATTCGGTACTTC. This sequence encodes CSTKSSDIRYF.

V gene TRBV25-1 combines with J gene TRBJ1-4; TRBD1 might be the D (5 bases). This CDR3 has 15 amino acids. In germline, CDR1 is MGHDK, CDR2 SYGVNS. V was shortened by 5 bases and J by 0 bases, with 10 bases between the two germline ends. CDR3 nucleotide sequence: TGTGCCAGCAGTCTCGGGGCGCCAACTAATGAAAAACTGTTTTTT. It codes for CASSLGAPTNEKLFF.

In the case of this clonotype: This may be a read error, as it is one base from a much larger clone. The V gene is TRBV5-6, the J gene TRBJ2-5; possibly TRBD1 for D (8 bases). This CDR3 contains 14 residues. Deletions cut 4 bases from V and 7 bases from J, with 17 bases between. Germline assignment: CDR1 SGHDT and CDR2 YYEEEE. The CDR3 bases are TGTGCCAGCAGCCTGTCGGACAGGGAGGGGACCCAGTACTTC. Its translation: CASSLSDREGTQYF.